These T cell receptor beta chains were read from a single sample in a study of blood T cell repertoires in COVID-19. This table comes from immunoSEQ multiplex PCR, and its TCRdb copy is limited to in-frame clones, with some not included. In the table there are roughly 48,000 clones, 88% of which are singletons. The sequenced sample consisted of peripheral blood. These receptors came from a human donor in a cohort sampled during active COVID-19. Both conserved end residues are part of each CDR3. A D gene is named only where the DNA matches it firmly. Rows may omit the clone size; those that give it use once, few, many or a size class.

D: NA; J: TRBJ2-1; V: TRBV7-9; size: NA; CDR3: CASSSVLSNEQFF; DNA: TGTGCCAGCAGCTCGGTCCTTTCCAATGAGCAGTTCTTC
D: TRBD1; J: TRBJ2-1; V: TRBV15; size: NA; CDR3: CATSEIKRGPGLYNEQFF; DNA: TGTGCCACCAGCGAGATAAAAAGGGGGCCTGGGCTCTACAATGAGCAGTTCTTC
D: TRBD1; J: TRBJ1-1; V: TRBV7-3; size: few; CDR3: CASSLQGVNTEAFF; DNA: TGTGCCAGCAGCTTACAGGGGGTGAACACTGAAGCTTTCTTT
D: TRBD2; J: TRBJ2-5; V: TRBV5-4; size: NA; CDR3: CASSFTSGGETQYF; DNA: TGTGCCAGCAGCTTTACTAGCGGAGGGGAGACCCAGTACTTC
D: TRBD1; J: TRBJ2-7; V: TRBV6-6; size: NA; CDR3: CASRPGQGAYEQYF; DNA: TGTGCCAGCAGGCCGGGACAGGGGGCCTACGAGCAGTACTTC
D: NA; J: TRBJ1-2; V: TRBV18; size: NA; CDR3: CASSPGSNYGYTF; DNA: TGTGCCAGCTCACCGGGGAGTAACTATGGCTACACCTTC
D: TRBD1; J: TRBJ1-3; V: TRBV4-3; size: NA; CDR3: CASSQGRSGQGRNTIYF; DNA: TGCGCCAGCAGCCAAGGACGCTCGGGACAGGGGAGAAACACCATATATTTT
D: NA; J: TRBJ2-7; V: TRBV11-2; size: NA; CDR3: CASSSPITAGTLYEQYF; DNA: TGTGCCAGCAGCTCCCCTATAACGGCGGGGACCCTCTACGAGCAGTACTTC
D: TRBD1; J: TRBJ1-5; V: TRBV13; size: NA; CDR3: CASSLDEQGARDQPQHF; DNA: TGTGCCAGCAGCTTAGACGAACAGGGGGCTAGGGATCAGCCCCAGCATTTT
D: NA; J: TRBJ1-2; V: TRBV6-5; size: NA; CDR3: CASSYLDGLRGYTF; DNA: TGTGCCAGCAGTTACTTGGACGGACTTCGAGGCTACACCTTC
D: NA; J: TRBJ1-1; V: TRBV30; size: once; CDR3: CAYQPGLLFSFF; DNA: TGTGCCTATCAACCGGGACTCCTGTTTTCTTTCTTT
D: NA; J: TRBJ2-3; V: TRBV18; size: NA; CDR3: CASGDLDTQYF; DNA: TGTGCCAGCGGAGATTTGGATACGCAGTATTTT
D: NA; J: TRBJ1-1; V: TRBV3-1/TRBV3-2; size: NA; CDR3: CASSQENSEAFF; DNA: TGTGCCAGCAGCCAAGAGAATAGTGAAGCTTTCTTT
D: NA; J: TRBJ1-2; V: TRBV19; size: NA; CDR3: CASSAGGVGYGYTF; DNA: TGTGCCAGTAGTGCGGGAGGTGTAGGCTATGGCTACACCTTC
D: TRBD1; J: TRBJ1-6; V: TRBV7-2; size: NA; CDR3: CASSTGQRPTPLHF; DNA: TGTGCCAGCAGCACGGGACAGCGGCCCACACCCCTCCACTTT